This TCR beta chain was sequenced during a study of persistence of HIV-infected CD4 T cells. Stimulation used 10 ug/mL lysate from CMV-infected fibroblasts. Sorted nonresponding memory CD4+ T cells were CD40L-negative, CD69-negative, CD45RO-high. CD4+ T cell counts exceeded 400 cells/uL; CMV serology was positive. Anti-CD28/CD49d costimulation, CD40-blocking antibody and enfuvirtide were given to CD8-depleted PBMCs for 15 to 20 hours. CDR3 length equals 14 residues. Per germline, CDR1 MNHEY and CDR2 SVGEGT. The V gene end was trimmed by 6 bases and the J gene end by 3 bases; junction bases not matched to a gene: 8. This was the immunoSEQ version 4 assay in survey mode. TCRdb's copy holds only in-frame clones and misses some; the assay was immunoSEQ multiplex PCR. The table records tens of thousands of clones, 82% of them present only once. This clone has just one count. Its antigen remains unidentified.

The chain links TRBV6-2 or TRBV6-3 to TRBJ2-7; 7 nucleotides line up with TRBD1. Material: CD4+ T cells sorted from PBMCs after approximately 19-hour stimulation, obtained from a patient who received antiretroviral therapy. The TCR comes from an adult man with HIV who was CMV-seropositive. The CDR3 here is CASSRSGQNYEQYF. The CDR3 DNA is TGTGCCAGCAGCCGTTCGGGACAGAACTACGAGCAGTACTTC.